These T cell receptor beta chains were read from a single sample in a study of T cell changes during pregnancy in multiple sclerosis. Sequencing was performed with immunoSEQ multiplex PCR; in TCRdb, only in-frame clones are kept and a portion is missing. The sample yields around 43,000 clones, over 85% seen once. The sample consisted of CD8+ T cells from peripheral blood mononuclear cells, taken after pregnancy. The source is a female donor with multiple sclerosis, enrolled in a pregnancy study. CDR3s include the opening cysteine and the closing phenylalanine or tryptophan. Each record gives: clone size, CDR3 length, V gene, D gene, J gene, CDR3 DNA, CDR3 protein. The D gene is left open where the match is weak. Rows give clone size only sometimes, using once, few, many, or a class for an expanded clone.

size: NA; length: 13; V: TRBV14; D: NA; J: TRBJ2-1; DNA: TGTGCCAGCAGCCCCCCCCTCTACAATGAGCAGTTCTTC; CDR3: CASSPPLYNEQFF
size: NA; length: 12; V: TRBV6-4; D: NA; J: TRBJ2-7; DNA: TGTGCCAGCAGTGTAGGACAAGGAGATCTCCACTTC; CDR3: CASSVGQGDLHF
size: NA; length: 13; V: TRBV19; D: NA; J: TRBJ2-1; DNA: TGTGCCAGTAGTATAGAACGGGTAAATGAGCAGTTCTTC; CDR3: CASSIERVNEQFF
size: NA; length: 15; V: TRBV19; D: NA; J: TRBJ2-5; DNA: TGTGCCAGTAGTGGGACTTCTCAGTACCAAGAGACCCAGTACTTC; CDR3: CASSGTSQYQETQYF
size: NA; length: 16; V: TRBV5-6; D: TRBD2; J: TRBJ2-1; DNA: TGTGCCAGCAGCCCCTTACCTAGCGGTTCCTACAATGAGCAGTTCTTC; CDR3: CASSPLPSGSYNEQFF
size: NA; length: 16; V: TRBV7-8; D: TRBD1; J: TRBJ2-5; DNA: TGTGCCAGCAGCTTAAGGGACAGGGGATGGTCAGAGACCCAGTACTTC; CDR3: CASSLRDRGWSETQYF
size: NA; length: 16; V: TRBV11-2; D: TRBD2; J: TRBJ2-7; DNA: TGTGCCAGCAGGCCCCCTAGCGGGAGGGCCGCCTACGAGCAGTACTTC; CDR3: CASRPPSGRAAYEQYF
size: NA; length: 13; V: TRBV10-2; D: NA; J: TRBJ2-7; DNA: TGCGCCAGCCGCATGGGGAGCTCCTACGAGCAGTACTTC; CDR3: CASRMGSSYEQYF
size: NA; length: 14; V: TRBV7-3; D: TRBD2; J: TRBJ2-1; DNA: TGTGCCAGCAGCCTGACGGGGACTAGCCCGGAGCAGTTCTTC; CDR3: CASSLTGTSPEQFF
size: NA; length: 17; V: TRBV4-3; D: TRBD2; J: TRBJ2-3; DNA: TGCGCCAGCAGCCAAGAGCCCCTAGGGACTACTTCAGATACGCAGTATTTT; CDR3: CASSQEPLGTTSDTQYF
size: NA; length: 14; V: TRBV29-1; D: TRBD2; J: TRBJ2-1; DNA: TGCAGCGTTACGGATAGCGGGATGTGGGATGAGCAGTTCTTC; CDR3: CSVTDSGMWDEQFF
size: NA; length: 17; V: TRBV10-3; D: NA; J: TRBJ1-1; DNA: TGTGCCATCAGTGAGTCCCGGACCGTCAAGGGGGACACTGAAGCTTTCTTT; CDR3: CAISESRTVKGDTEAFF
size: NA; length: 13; V: TRBV11-2; D: NA; J: TRBJ2-5; DNA: TGTGCCAGCAGCCCTAGGCCCGAAGAGACCCAGTACTTC; CDR3: CASSPRPEETQYF
size: once; length: 15; V: TRBV9; D: TRBD1; J: TRBJ2-7; DNA: TGTGCCAGCAGCGCGACCGGGACAGCCTCCTACGAGCAGTACTTC; CDR3: CASSATGTASYEQYF
size: NA; length: 14; V: TRBV9; D: NA; J: TRBJ1-1; DNA: TGTGCCAGCACCATCGAGGCCTATGACACTGAAGCTTTCTTT; CDR3: CASTIEAYDTEAFF
size: NA; length: 15; V: TRBV7-9; D: TRBD2; J: TRBJ2-7; DNA: TGTGCCACCGACGGGACTAGCGAAACGGGCTACGAGCAGTACTTC; CDR3: CATDGTSETGYEQYF
size: NA; length: 13; V: TRBV27; D: NA; J: TRBJ1-2; DNA: TGTGCCAGCAGTGTGGGGACAACCTATGGCTACACCTTC; CDR3: CASSVGTTYGYTF
size: NA; length: 11; V: TRBV29-1; D: TRBD1; J: TRBJ2-7; DNA: TGCAGCATTCAGGGGGCGAACGAGCAGTACTTC; CDR3: CSIQGANEQYF
size: NA; length: 16; V: TRBV5-4; D: TRBD1; J: TRBJ1-1; DNA: TGTGCCAGCAGCTTGGACAGGGGGCAACGGGACACTGAAGCTTTCTTT; CDR3: CASSLDRGQRDTEAFF
size: NA; length: 13; V: TRBV9; D: NA; J: TRBJ2-1; DNA: TGTGCCAGCAGCGCCGGGACTTACAATGAGCAGTTCTTC; CDR3: CASSAGTYNEQFF
size: once; length: 15; V: TRBV5-1; D: NA; J: TRBJ2-7; DNA: TGCGCCAGCAGCCAGGTGGGGGGGGCTCTGTGGGAGCAGTACTTC; CDR3: CASSQVGGALWEQYF
size: NA; length: 15; V: TRBV6-5; D: TRBD1; J: TRBJ1-1; DNA: TGTGCCAGCAGTCCATACAGGGGGTTGAACACTGAAGCTTTCTTT; CDR3: CASSPYRGLNTEAFF
size: NA; length: 15; V: TRBV7-3; D: TRBD2; J: TRBJ2-1; DNA: TGTGCCAGCAGGTCTAGCGGGAGCTCCTACAATGAGCAGTTCTTC; CDR3: CASRSSGSSYNEQFF
size: once; length: 15; V: TRBV4-1; D: NA; J: TRBJ2-3; DNA: TGCGCCAGCAGCCGATACGTGGAGGGACCAGATACGCAGTATTTT; CDR3: CASSRYVEGPDTQYF
size: NA; length: 14; V: TRBV9; D: NA; J: TRBJ1-1; DNA: TGTGCCAGCAGCGTAGATGGGGGGAGCACTGAAGCTTTCTTT; CDR3: CASSVDGGSTEAFF
size: NA; length: 15; V: TRBV6-4; D: NA; J: TRBJ1-1; DNA: TGTGCCAGCAGTGGGTCGGCGGCAGGGTCCACTGAAGCTTTCTTT; CDR3: CASSGSAAGSTEAFF
size: NA; length: 15; V: TRBV6-1; D: NA; J: TRBJ2-3; DNA: TGTGCCAGCCCCGAGGGGGGGGTTAGCACAGATACGCAGTATTTT; CDR3: CASPEGGVSTDTQYF
size: NA; length: 13; V: TRBV19; D: TRBD2; J: TRBJ2-7; DNA: TGTGCCAGTAGTATGGCGGGGGGCTACGAGCAGTACTTC; CDR3: CASSMAGGYEQYF
size: NA; length: 16; V: TRBV12-5; D: TRBD1; J: TRBJ2-1; DNA: TGTGCTAGTGGTTTGCCGTGGGACAGGGGGTCGAATGAGCAGTTCTTC; CDR3: CASGLPWDRGSNEQFF
size: NA; length: 15; V: TRBV2; D: TRBD1; J: TRBJ2-1; DNA: TGTGCCAGCAGTGATGGGACAGGGGTATACAATGAGCAGTTCTTC; CDR3: CASSDGTGVYNEQFF
size: once; length: 19; V: TRBV19; D: TRBD1; J: TRBJ1-1; DNA: TGTGCCAGTAGTATAGATAGGACAGGGAGGTCTACTTTGAACACTGAAGCTTTCTTT; CDR3: CASSIDRTGRSTLNTEAFF
size: NA; length: 14; V: TRBV11-2; D: NA; J: TRBJ2-1; DNA: TGTGCCAGCAGCTTAGTCCCAGAGGAGGGGGAGCAGTTCTTC; CDR3: CASSLVPEEGEQFF
size: NA; length: 15; V: TRBV6-6; D: NA; J: TRBJ2-7; DNA: TGTGCCAGCAGCGCCCGGGATCTCCTTCCCTACGAGCAGTACTTC; CDR3: CASSARDLLPYEQYF
size: NA; length: 15; V: TRBV18; D: TRBD2; J: TRBJ2-3; DNA: TGTGCCAGCTCTCTCGGACTAGCGGGGTCAGATACGCAGTATTTT; CDR3: CASSLGLAGSDTQYF
size: NA; length: 14; V: TRBV30; D: TRBD1; J: TRBJ2-1; DNA: TGTGCCTGGAGTTTGACAGGGGGTGGGAACGAGCAGTTCTTC; CDR3: CAWSLTGGGNEQFF
size: NA; length: 16; V: TRBV2; D: TRBD2; J: TRBJ2-3; DNA: TGTGCCAGTGGGACTAGCGGGGGGGCCTTCACAGATACGCAGTATTTT; CDR3: CASGTSGGAFTDTQYF
size: once; length: 14; V: TRBV2; D: TRBD2; J: TRBJ2-1; DNA: TGTGCCAGCGAAGGACTAGCAGCAGGCAATGAGCAGTTCTTC; CDR3: CASEGLAAGNEQFF
size: NA; length: 14; V: TRBV9; D: NA; J: TRBJ2-7; DNA: TGTGCCAGCAGCGTAGATACTAGCTCAAACGAGCAGTACTTC; CDR3: CASSVDTSSNEQYF
size: NA; length: 13; V: TRBV27; D: NA; J: TRBJ1-5; DNA: TGTGCCAGCAGACTCACCCGCAATCAGCCCCAGCATTTT; CDR3: CASRLTRNQPQHF
size: NA; length: 14; V: TRBV7-9; D: NA; J: TRBJ2-7; DNA: TGTGCCAGCAGCTTATCCGAGGAGGTAGGCGAGCAGTACTTC; CDR3: CASSLSEEVGEQYF
size: NA; length: 15; V: TRBV2; D: TRBD1; J: TRBJ1-4; DNA: TGTGCCAGCAGTGGGACAGGGGGGATGGATGAAAAACTGTTTTTT; CDR3: CASSGTGGMDEKLFF
size: NA; length: 14; V: TRBV7-8; D: NA; J: TRBJ1-4; DNA: TGTGCCAGCAGCCTTACAGGGTTCGGGGAAAAACTGTTTTTT; CDR3: CASSLTGFGEKLFF
size: NA; length: 15; V: TRBV4-1; D: NA; J: TRBJ1-1; DNA: TGCGCCAGCAGCCAAGATACAGGGTGGAATGCTGAAGCTTTCTTT; CDR3: CASSQDTGWNAEAFF
size: NA; length: 14; V: TRBV7-9; D: TRBD1; J: TRBJ2-5; DNA: TGTGCCAGCAGTCCGGACAGGGGTGTGGAGACCCAGTACTTC; CDR3: CASSPDRGVETQYF
size: few; length: 12; V: TRBV2; D: TRBD1; J: TRBJ2-7; DNA: TGTGCCAGCAGTGAAACAGGGGACGAGCAGTACTTC; CDR3: CASSETGDEQYF
size: NA; length: 16; V: TRBV9; D: NA; J: TRBJ2-2; DNA: TGTGCCAGCAGCGAGCACGCTACCACGGGGACCGGGGAGCTGTTTTTT; CDR3: CASSEHATTGTGELFF
size: NA; length: 16; V: TRBV10-1; D: NA; J: TRBJ1-1; DNA: TGCGCCAGCAGTACGGGACTTCCAAAAGGGAACACTGAAGCTTTCTTT; CDR3: CASSTGLPKGNTEAFF